This TCR beta chain stems from a study of cytomegalovirus exposure and HLA in healthy donors. General study results and limits: In all likelihood, a cluster of highly shared sequence variants was a sequencing artifact. There were reportedly fewer N-insertions in an Asian-associated ancestry cluster than the roughly 700-donor mean, in a later analysis.

As to this clone: Its antigen is currently unknown.

V lost 4 bases and J lost 0, with 16 bases in between. This CDR3 is built from 17 residues. Germline V lookup: CDR1 MNHEY, CDR2 SMNVEV (reference sequence). Vbeta (60) and Jbeta (13) primers were used in the PCR. Produced via immunoSEQ multiplex PCR; TCRdb's table is partial and in-frame only. The sample lists almost 200,000 clones; around 85% were seen once. Donors sampled were nominally healthy, though unrecorded immune exposures were likely. The source material was PBMCs. The receptor was derived from a woman between 50 and 59 years old in good health and CMV-seronegative. The chain links TRBV27 to TRBJ2-1, with D possibly TRBD2 on 5 matching bases. The CDR3 region is CASSSYSGVSSYNEQFF. The DNA of the CDR3 is TGTGCCAGCAGTTCTTACAGCGGAGTGAGCTCCTACAATGAGCAGTTCTTC.